This T cell receptor beta chain stems from a study of cytomegalovirus exposure and HLA in healthy donors. Study-level background: From around 180 million T cells, an earlier analysis saw approximately 110 million unique TCR beta sequences. General study results and limits: In a later analysis, several top co-occurrence clusters appeared linked to parvovirus B19, influenza, CMV and Epstein-Barr virus. The authors later found TCR association rates varying by HLA locus, with DRB1 most and HLA-C fewest. The investigators catalogued some 160 TCR beta chains as cytomegalovirus-associated.

Trimming took off 3 bases at V and 2 bases at J, with 17 bases between the two ends. There are 16 residues in the CDR3. Per germline, CDR1 SGDLS and CDR2 YYNGEE. With regard to this clone: Its specificity is not known.

With 60 Vbeta and 13 Jbeta primers, the PCR was carried out. Using immunoSEQ multiplex PCR, the repertoire was profiled, and TCRdb retains in-frame clones only, with some absent. The data contain approximately 160,000 clones, around 75% of them singletons. The chain uses TRBV9 and TRBJ2-5; tentatively, D is TRBD1 (6 bases). The clonotype comes from a man aged 18 to 29 in good health and CMV-seronegative. Specimen: PBMCs. DNA of the CDR3: TGTGCCAGCAGCGCGTCTGGGGGTAGGGGGCAAGAGACCCAGTACTTC. Amino acids: CASSASGGRGQETQYF.